The 7 T cell receptor beta chains below all came from one sample that was sequenced in a study of spatial heterogeneity in lung cancer. In TCRdb, the 5' RACE reads were re-called with MiXCR into one record per CDR3 protein. The sample consists of more than 30,000 distinct CDR3 sequences, around 5.5% of them appearing once. As for time point: sample taken at primary tumor resection. From tumor, nontumor lung or frozen PBMC, whole RNA was taken unsorted for sequencing. The material sequenced was PBMCs, taken at surgery. The receptors were gathered from a male donor with early-stage non-small cell lung cancer.

Ten or more counts support this clonotype. The rearrangement joins TRBV6-2 or TRBV6-3 to TRBJ1-2; D is possibly TRBD1 (6 bases). Trimming left V 4 bases short and J 8 bases short, with 14 bases between. The CDR3 consists of 13 residues. Germline V gene sequence: CDR1 MNHEY, CDR2 SVGEGT. The CDR3 DNA is TGTGCCAGCAGTTCCCAGGGGCTTCAAGGCTACACCTTC. It codes for CASSSQGLQGYTF.

This clonotype was seen at least ten times. The chain has TRBV10-3 and TRBJ2-3; possible D gene TRBD1, 5 bases. Germline values: CDR1 ENHRY, CDR2 SYGVKD. Deletions cut 11 bases from V and 2 bases from J, with 17 bases between. This CDR3 has 14 residues. The CDR3 bases are TGTGCCGTCGAATCGACAGTTAACACAGATACGCAGTATTTT. It translates to CAVESTVNTDTQYF.

This clonotype was observed at least ten times. The rearrangement joins TRBV6-2 or TRBV6-3 to TRBJ1-5, with a weak D call TRBD1 (6 bases). The V gene's germline CDR1 is MNHEY and CDR2 SVGEGT. This CDR3 spans 16 amino acids. The V and J ends lost 6 bases and 5 bases respectively, with 20 bases between them. The CDR3 region is CASSRRRDGGHQPQHF. The CDR3 DNA sequence: TGTGCCAGCAGCCGCCGAAGGGACGGGGGCCATCAGCCCCAGCATTTT.

This clonotype was seen a handful of times. This chain joins TRBV6-5 and TRBJ2-3; TRBD2 matches 7 bases. Trimming cost V 2 bases and J 8 bases; bases outside gene matches: 4. Germline CDR1 MNHEY, CDR2 SVGAGI. The CDR3 spans 13 residues. This chain's CDR3 is CASSYLREGTQYF. The CDR3 DNA follows: TGTGCCAGCAGTTACCTAAGGGAGGGTACGCAGTATTTT.

This clonotype has more than one count but fewer than ten. The rearrangement uses TRBV10-1 and TRBJ2-2; D gene unclear. The CDR3 spans 12 residues. Germline values: CDR1 WNHNN, CDR2 SYGVQD (reference sequence). The germline V and J ends were trimmed by 6 bases and 7 bases, with 9 bases remaining between them. CDR3: CASSKFDGELFF. CDR3 nucleotides: TGCGCCAGCAGCAAATTTGACGGGGAGCTGTTTTTT.

As concerns this clonotype: Relative to the germline gene, one junction end is altered; a read error may explain this. V usage is TRBV3-1 and J usage is TRBJ2-3, with 9 bases matching TRBD2. This CDR3 region has 18 residues. Germline V CDR1 and CDR2: LGHDT, YNNKEL (reference sequence). This CDR3 is CTSSQDRLLAGKADTQYF. The CDR3 DNA reads TGTACCAGCAGCCAAGATCGTCTCCTAGCGGGGAAGGCAGATACGCAGTATTTT.

This clonotype was seen more than once but under ten times. This chain connects TRBV7-9 to TRBJ1-6; the match to TRBD1 covers 7 bases. Germline lookup yields CDR1 SEHNR and CDR2 FQNEAQ (reference sequence). V gave up 5 bases and J gave up 7 bases; unmatched junction bases: 5. There are 14 residues in the CDR3. CDR3 residues: CASSTQGINSPLHF. The CDR3 DNA reads as TGTGCCAGCAGCACACAGGGGATAAATTCACCCCTCCACTTT.